The clone carrying this T cell receptor beta chain was seen a few times. Its antigen is undetermined. These data come from a study of regulatory T cells in long-lasting Graves disease. Time point indicated: persistent/refractory GD, antithyroid drugs over 5 years with positive TRAb. Extracted PBMC RNA gave rise to the TCR library. There are 11 residues in the CDR3. CDR1 and CDR2 from the germline V gene are MNHNS and SASEGT. Trimming pared 10 bases from V and 6 bases from J, leaving 13 bases between. Study observations and caveats: Thyroid tissue went unexamined; only peripheral blood was analyzed. Patients whose Graves' disease persisted exhibited lower TCR diversity than those newly diagnosed.

CDR3 regions were amplified by Arm-PCR using iRepertoire HTBI primers to build TCR beta libraries. Original handling: Across the samples, identification revealed roughly 56 TRBV and 11 to 15 TRBJ segments. A single record per CDR3 protein comes from TCRdb applying MiXCR to the multiplex PCR reads. The V and J calls come from TCRdb's annotation, not from the publication. Among fewer than 600,000 distinct CDR3 sequences listed, roughly 23% were seen once. The source material was peripheral blood mononuclear cells (PBMCs), sampled when the disease was refractory, from a patient treated with antithyroid drugs. J is TRBJ2-7 and V is TRBV6-1; D may be TRBD1 (6 bases). The sequence was collected from a female donor with Graves disease. The CDR3 bases are TGTGCCAACAGACAGGACTCCGAGCAGTACTTC. It yields the protein CANRQDSEQYF.